One sample yielded the 25 T cell receptor beta chains listed below, sequenced in a study of blood T cell repertoires in COVID-19. Measured with immunoSEQ multiplex PCR; TCRdb has only the in-frame clones, and not every one. The sample lists more than 250,000 clones; around 88% were seen once. The sequencing input was PBMCs or T cells enriched from blood (not recorded which). Receptors were obtained from a woman between 35 and 50 years old who had recovered from COVID-19.

The J gene is TRBJ2-3, the V gene TRBV5-1, with D perhaps TRBD1 (5 bases). Trimming removed 0 bases at V and 3 bases at J, with 8 bases between. Per the germline V gene, CDR1 is SGHRS and CDR2 is YFSETQ. CDR3 length: 14 amino acids. The DNA for the CDR3 is TGCGCCAGCAGCTTGGACAGGCTGACAGATACGCAGTATTTT. Translation: CASSLDRLTDTQYF.

V and J are TRBV7-8 and TRBJ1-1; D is unclear. This CDR3 comprises 14 residues. The germline CDR1 and CDR2 sequences are SGHVS and FQNEAQ. V dropped 1 base and J dropped 1 base, with 7 bases sitting between them. DNA for the CDR3: TGTGCCAGCAGCTTAGTAGTCGGGAACACTGAAGCTTTCTTT. This encodes CASSLVVGNTEAFF.

The J gene is TRBJ1-4, the V gene TRBV15; D is unresolved. CDR3 length equals 15 residues. Germline-derived CDR1 and CDR2 are LNHNV and YYDKDF (reference sequence). V lost 0 bases and J 8 bases, leaving 13 bases between the germline ends. In nucleotides, the CDR3 is TGTGCCACCAGCAGAGATCGGGGTTCGGGGGAAAAACTGTTTTTT. This encodes CATSRDRGSGEKLFF.

V is TRBV19 and J is TRBJ2-5; 10 bases agree with TRBD2. The CDR3 consists of 13 residues. CDR1 and CDR2 (germline): LNHDA, SQIVND (reference sequence). After removal of 7 bases from V and 3 bases from J, the junction contained 2 bases not matched to a gene. The CDR3 bases are TGTGCCAGTAATCTAGCGGGAGAAGAGACCCAGTACTTC. Translation gives CASNLAGEETQYF.

The chain carries TRBV7-9 and TRBJ1-1, with TRBD1 matching over 10 bases. J gave up 4 bases and V 5 bases, and 4 bases lay outside the gene matches. The CDR3 contains 14 residues. Germline V gives CDR1 SEHNR, CDR2 FQNEAQ (reference sequence). CDR3 DNA: TGTGCCAGCAGCGATCGACAGGGGGCCACTGAAGCTTTCTTT. Translating gives CASSDRQGATEAFF.

V gene TRBV2 combines with J gene TRBJ2-7, with D perhaps matching TRBD2 (6 bases). V gave up 1 base and J gave up 3 bases, with 13 bases separating them. CDR3 size: 15 residues. CDR1 is SNHLY and CDR2 is FYNNEI in the germline V gene. As DNA, the CDR3 is TGTGCCAGCAGTGAAGGGGGGGTTATTGGCTACGAGCAGTACTTC. Protein sequence: CASSEGGVIGYEQYF.

Of note for this clone: The sample contains more than one DNA sequence encoding this CDR3. The chain couples TRBV30 to TRBJ1-5; 7 bases line up with TRBD1. The CDR3 spans 13 residues. V shed 1 base, J shed 4 bases, and the junction held 1 base outside the gene matches. Germline assignment: CDR1 GTSNPN and CDR2 SVGIG (reference sequence). As DNA, the CDR3 is TGTGCCTGGAGTGGACAGGGTAATCAGCCCCAGCATTTT. This encodes CAWSGQGNQPQHF. Based on the CDR3 plus reference TRBV30 and TRBJ1-5, the full variable domain is SQTIHQWPATLVQPVGSPLSLECTVEGTSNPNLYWYRQAAGRGLQLLFYSVGIGQISSEVPQNLSASRPQDRQFILSSKKLLLSDSGFYLCAWSGQGNQPQHFGDGTRLSIL.

V and J are TRBV18 and TRBJ1-1; D not certain. The CDR3 extends over 16 amino acids. Germline V gives CDR1 KGHSH, CDR2 LQKENI. V was cut by 4 bases and J by 4 bases, with 19 bases left in between. CDR3 sequence reads: CASSLAGLEFGTEAFF. The CDR3 coding sequence is TGTGCCAGCTCACTAGCCGGCCTAGAGTTTGGCACTGAAGCTTTCTTT.

The chain joins TRBV11-2 to TRBJ2-7; tentatively, D is TRBD1 (6 bases). Germline CDR1 reads SGHAT; CDR2 reads FQNNGV. Trimming took 5 bases from V and 2 from J, leaving 25 bases between them. The CDR3 sequence is 18 residues long. The CDR3 DNA reads as TGTGCCAGCAGCGAAAGTTACCAGATCAGGGGAGTGACCTACGAGCAGTACTTC. It encodes CASSESYQIRGVTYEQYF.

The chain employs TRBV5-1 and TRBJ1-3, with 10 bases matching TRBD1. The CDR3 has 16 amino acids. Germline trimming cut 4 bases from V and 4 bases from J; bases unmatched to any gene: 8. Germline CDR1 reads SGHRS; CDR2 reads YFSETQ. The CDR3 DNA reads as TGCGCCAGCAGCGTCCAGACAGGGGGCCCGGGAAACACCATATATTTT. Its translation is CASSVQTGGPGNTIYF. The full variable domain, rest sourced from reference TRBV5-1 and TRBJ1-3, is KAGVTQTPRYLIKTRGQQVTLSCSPISGHRSVSWYQQTPGQGLQFLFEYFSETQRNKGNFPGRFSGRQFSNSRSEMNVSTLELGDSALYLCASSVQTGGPGNTIYFGEGSWLTVV.

The rearrangement links TRBV7-9 to TRBJ1-3; no clear D. Germline V CDR1 and CDR2: SEHNR, FQNEAQ (reference sequence). The CDR3 sequence is 14 residues long. Trimming took 5 bases from V and 4 from J, leaving 12 bases between them. CDR3 residues: CASSPRAGGNTIYF. The CDR3 DNA reads as TGTGCCAGCAGCCCGCGTGCGGGAGGAAACACCATATATTTT.

The CDR3: CAISEPQKGQGEAFF. CDR3 DNA: TGTGCCATCAGTGAGCCGCAAAAAGGACAGGGTGAAGCTTTCTTT. V is TRBV10-3 and J is TRBJ1-1; TRBD1 matches at 8 bases. CDR1 and CDR2 (germline): ENHRY, SYGVKD. The length of the CDR3 is 15 residues. Trimming took 2 bases from V and 7 from J; bases not matched to a gene: 9.

The chain joins TRBV5-8 to TRBJ2-6; D is ambiguous. V was shortened by 0 bases and J by 0 bases, with 7 bases between the two germline ends. The CDR3 covers 16 residues. The germline gives CDR1 SGHTS, CDR2 YDEGEE. The DNA of the CDR3 is TGTGCCAGCAGCTTGGGCATCGGCTCTGGGGCCAACGTCCTGACTTTC. This translates into CASSLGIGSGANVLTF.

The chain employs TRBV27 and TRBJ1-2; 8 nucleotides line up with TRBD1. Germline values: CDR1 MNHEY, CDR2 SMNVEV (reference sequence). The CDR3 spans 15 residues. V was clipped by 6 bases and J by 2 bases; unmatched bases: 8. CDR3 in amino acids: CASRRTGGSNYGYTF. The CDR3 DNA reads as TGTGCCAGCAGGCGAACAGGGGGATCGAACTATGGCTACACCTTC.

The rearrangement uses TRBV24-1 and TRBJ2-3; 10 bases line up with TRBD2. The CDR3 runs to 18 residues. V was clipped by 0 bases and J by 2 bases; unmatched bases: 7. CDR1 and CDR2 from the germline V gene are KGHDR and SFDVKD. Here the CDR3 DNA reads TGTGCCACCAGTGATTTGCAGGCTAGCGGGAGACTCACAGATACGCAGTATTTT. Protein sequence: CATSDLQASGRLTDTQYF.

The chain uses TRBV30 and TRBJ1-5; unclear D gene. V was shortened by 0 bases and J by 4 bases, with 7 bases between the two germline ends. The CDR3 totals 13 residues. Germline loops: CDR1 GTSNPN, CDR2 SVGIG (reference sequence). In DNA form, the CDR3 reads TGTGCCTGGAGTGTCGCGGGTAATCAGCCCCAGCATTTT. Residues: CAWSVAGNQPQHF.

The V call is TRBV11-3, the J call TRBJ1-5, with 10 bases aligning to TRBD1. There are 17 residues in the CDR3. Germline V gene data show CDR1 as SGHNT and CDR2 as YENEEA. The V segment lost 7 bases and the J segment 6 bases; nucleotides outside the gene matches: 15. CDR3 sequence: CASTQDRGPYFFQPQHF. Written as DNA, the CDR3 is TGTGCCAGCACCCAAGACAGGGGGCCATACTTTTTTCAGCCCCAGCATTTT.

The chain couples TRBV18 to TRBJ1-1, with 12 bases identical to TRBD1. V lost 2 bases to trimming and J lost 4 bases; unmatched junction nucleotides: 2. This CDR3 contains 15 residues. Germline loops: CDR1 KGHSH, CDR2 LQKENI. Here the CDR3 reads CASSPEGQGATEAFF. In DNA form, the CDR3 reads TGTGCCAGCTCACCAGAGGGACAGGGGGCCACTGAAGCTTTCTTT.

The chain uses TRBV5-1 and TRBJ2-7; D may be TRBD1 (6 bases). Trimming removed 0 bases from V and 3 bases from J, with 10 bases in between. CDR1 is SGHRS, CDR2 YFSETQ, per germline. The CDR3 length is 14 residues. The CDR3 spells CASSLDRDIYEQYF. Here the CDR3 DNA reads TGCGCCAGCAGCTTGGACAGGGACATCTACGAGCAGTACTTC. The full variable domain, its missing parts supplied by reference TRBV5-1 and TRBJ2-7, is KAGVTQTPRYLIKTRGQQVTLSCSPISGHRSVSWYQQTPGQGLQFLFEYFSETQRNKGNFPGRFSGRQFSNSRSEMNVSTLELGDSALYLCASSLDRDIYEQYFGPGTRLTVT.

V usage is TRBV7-2 and J usage is TRBJ2-1, with D possibly matching TRBD1 (5 bases). The CDR3 length is 14 residues. V dropped 2 bases and J dropped 6 bases, with 11 bases sitting between them. Germline V CDR1 and CDR2: SGHTA, FQGNSA. DNA for the CDR3: TGTGCCAGCAGCTTAAAGGGCAGGGCCAATGAGCAGTTCTTC. It is translated as CASSLKGRANEQFF.

The chain carries TRBV19 and TRBJ2-3; 7 positions agree with TRBD2. This CDR3 spans 17 amino acids. V dropped 4 bases and J dropped 0; count of bases not matched to a gene: 10. Germline values: CDR1 LNHDA, CDR2 SQIVND (reference sequence). The CDR3 region has the DNA TGTGCCAGTAGTAAAGGGCCACTAGCGTTTAGCACAGATACGCAGTATTTT. Translation gives CASSKGPLAFSTDTQYF.

CDR3 in DNA: TGTGCCACCAGCAGCGGTACTAGCGGGAGTTACGAGCAGTACTTC. This codes for CATSSGTSGSYEQYF. This chain uses TRBV15 with TRBJ2-7; 11 bases match TRBD2. The germline CDR1 and CDR2 sequences are LNHNV and YYDKDF (reference sequence). The J segment lost 4 bases and the V segment lost 3 bases, leaving 5 bases of the junction unmatched. This CDR3 has 15 amino acids. Looking up the rest from reference TRBV15 and TRBJ2-7 gives the full variable domain: DAMVIQNPRYQVTQFGKPVTLSCSQTLNHNVMYWYQQKSSQAPKLLFHYYDKDFNNEADTPDNFQSRRPNTSFCFLDIRSPGLGDTAMYLCATSSGTSGSYEQYFGPGTRLTVT.

The V and J genes are TRBV4-3 and TRBJ1-5, with no clear D. This CDR3 has 14 residues. The germline V gene has CDR1 LGHNA and CDR2 YSLEER. V dropped 1 base and J dropped 5 bases, with 9 bases sitting between them. The CDR3 nucleotides are TGCGCCAGCAGCCAAGCCCGCAGCGATCAGCCCCAGCATTTT. Encoded protein: CASSQARSDQPQHF.

This clone was recorded many times. The chain uses TRBV4-3 and TRBJ2-7; D is uncertain. This CDR3 is built from 15 residues. The ends were cut back, 0 bases at V and 0 bases at J, with 9 bases in the middle. The germline CDR1 and CDR2 sequences are LGHNA and YSLEER. This chain's CDR3 is CASSQERISSYEQYF. CDR3 in DNA: TGCGCCAGCAGCCAAGAGAGGATCTCCTCCTACGAGCAGTACTTC.

This clone was seen a handful of times. The J gene is TRBJ1-1, the V gene TRBV20-1; no clear D. Per the germline V gene, CDR1 is DFQATT and CDR2 is SNEGSKA (reference sequence). This CDR3 region has 14 residues. Trimming stripped 3 bases from V and 5 bases from J, with 16 bases between. CDR3 bases: TGCAGTGCTAGTCCACAGCGGGGAGAGACTGAAGCTTTCTTT. Its translation is CSASPQRGETEAFF.